Shown below are 8 T cell receptor beta chains from a single sample sequenced in a study of T cells expressing NK-cell markers (dated by TCRdb to 2020 to 2022). The library was generated by 5' RACE. This sample was sequenced with an Illumina HiSeq 2000. Through TCRdb reprocessing, the reads give one entry per CDR3 protein sequence; DNA is omitted. The sample table holds 350,000 to 450,000 distinct CDR3 sequences. Clones ranked in the top ten supply 5% to 5.5% of the sample. The source material was blood T cells: a sorted CD56 or NKG2C T cell subset, CD4+ or CD8+ T cells, or bulk PBMC T cells (not recorded which). The receptors derive from a man aged 18-70 years in good health.

V gene TRBV4-1 combines with J gene TRBJ1-6; TCRdb returns TRBD1, unconfirmable since there is no DNA. CDR3 length: 14 amino acids. Germline V gene sequence: CDR1 MGHRA, CDR2 YSYEKL. CDR3 protein: CASRQGQFNSPLHF.

J is TRBJ2-5 and V is TRBV12-3 or TRBV12-4; absent DNA, TCRdb's TRBD1 call cannot be checked. The CDR3 spans 13 residues. The CDR3 protein is CASSFGQKETQYF.

The chain is built from TRBV20-1 and TRBJ1-1; TCRdb returns TRBD1, unconfirmable since there is no DNA. CDR3 length equals 13 residues. Germline V lookup: CDR1 DFQATT, CDR2 SNEGSKA (reference sequence). Here the CDR3 reads CSAPGRFYTEAFF.

The genes are TRBV5-1 and TRBJ2-5. CDR1 and CDR2 (germline): SGHRS, YFSETQ. The CDR3 runs to 15 residues. This CDR3 is CASSLTPTYQETQYF.

The chain is built from TRBV20-1 and TRBJ1-2. The CDR3 length is 13 residues. CDR1 and CDR2 (germline): DFQATT, SNEGSKA (reference sequence). The CDR3 loop is CSAITYKNYGYTF.

This rearrangement joins TRBV18 to TRBJ2-2; TCRdb's D gene call, TRBD1, goes unchecked for lack of DNA. The germline CDR1 and CDR2 sequences are KGHSH and LQKENI. This CDR3 spans 16 amino acids. CDR3 region: CASSPPGTRGTGELFF.

The chain employs TRBV14 and TRBJ1-2; no DNA is available, so the TRBD1 call from TCRdb remains unchecked. Germline V lookup: CDR1 SGHDN, CDR2 FVKESK. CDR3 length equals 15 residues. This CDR3 reads CASSLWGQGDYGYTF.

J is TRBJ2-5 and V is TRBV6-1; as DNA is missing, the TRBD1 call by TCRdb cannot be tested. This CDR3 has 15 residues. The V gene's germline CDR1 is MNHNS and CDR2 SASEGT. The CDR3 loop reads CASSPTGTPQETQYF.